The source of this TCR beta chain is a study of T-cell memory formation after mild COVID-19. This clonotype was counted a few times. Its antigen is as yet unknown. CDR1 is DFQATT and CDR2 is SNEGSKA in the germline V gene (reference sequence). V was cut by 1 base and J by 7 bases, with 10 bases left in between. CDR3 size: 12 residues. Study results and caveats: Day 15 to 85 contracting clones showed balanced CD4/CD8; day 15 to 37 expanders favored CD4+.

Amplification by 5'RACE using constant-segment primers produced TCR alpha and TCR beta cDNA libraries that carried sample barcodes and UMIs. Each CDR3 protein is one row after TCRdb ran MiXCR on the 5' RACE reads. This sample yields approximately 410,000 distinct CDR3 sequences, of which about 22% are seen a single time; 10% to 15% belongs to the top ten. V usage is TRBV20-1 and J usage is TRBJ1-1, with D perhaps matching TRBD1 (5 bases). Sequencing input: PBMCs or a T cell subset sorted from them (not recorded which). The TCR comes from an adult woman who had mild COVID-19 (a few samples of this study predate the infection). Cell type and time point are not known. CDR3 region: CSARGGGDEAFF. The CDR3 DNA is TGCAGTGCTAGAGGTGGGGGTGATGAAGCTTTCTTT.